The text below deals with one T cell receptor (beta chain). What it recognizes is unknown. The sample is drawn from a study of a mutant IDH1 vaccine in newly diagnosed glioma. Study background: Patients were started on vaccination 4-6 weeks after radiotherapy alone, or with temozolomide cycles.

Some clones are missing from TCRdb's copy, which holds only in-frame ones; the method was immunoSEQ multiplex PCR. The repertoire includes some 29,000 clones, about four fifths of them detected once, and approximately 15% sits in the top ten. CDR3 size: 14 residues. The ends were cut back, 1 base at V and 4 bases at J, with 9 bases in the middle. Germline values: CDR1 MGHRA, CDR2 YSYEKL. Time point in this sample: week 23, last vaccination. With topical imiquimod, each dose of the vaccine consisted of 300 ug of mutant IDH1 20-mer peptide. The gene calls are TRBV4-1 and TRBJ2-3; possible D gene TRBD2, 7 bases. The source of this sequence is a woman under 40 with glioma. The sequencing here drew on PBMCs, taken from a glioma patient whose treatment included an IDH1 peptide vaccine. The CDR3 region is CASSQGGGPDTQYF. The CDR3 DNA follows: TGCGCCAGCAGCCAAGGGGGGGGGCCAGATACGCAGTATTTT.